Each of the 26 T cell receptor beta chains below was sequenced from the same sample in a study of cytotoxic CD8 clonotypes in ibrutinib-treated CLL. The method was immunoSEQ multiplex PCR; TCRdb's version includes in-frame clones alone and lacks a portion of them. Of roughly 160,000 clones listed, more than 75% were seen once; the top ten hold roughly 2%. The sample was PBMCs, taken after 12 months of ibrutinib treatment. All receptors come from a human donor with chronic lymphocytic leukemia.

This rearrangement joins TRBV9 to TRBJ2-2, with D possibly TRBD1 on 6 matching bases. The germline gives CDR1 SGDLS, CDR2 YYNGEE. The V end lost 0 bases, the J end lost 7 bases, and 13 bases lay between the germline ends. The CDR3 is made up of 15 amino acids. The CDR3 region has the DNA TGTGCCAGCAGCGTAGGTAGACAGGCTGGCGGGGAGCTGTTTTTT. Its protein product is CASSVGRQAGGELFF.

The chain has TRBV25-1 and TRBJ2-7; D gene uncertain. The germline V gene has CDR1 MGHDK and CDR2 SYGVNS. Trimming cost V 4 bases and J 6 bases, with 13 bases left between them. The CDR3 sequence is 13 residues long. CDR3 loop: CASSAAPVGEQYF. CDR3 coding DNA: TGTGCCAGCAGTGCAGCCCCCGTAGGCGAGCAGTACTTC.

The V gene is TRBV5-4, the J gene TRBJ1-2; D not resolved. In germline, CDR1 is SGHNT, CDR2 YYREEE (reference sequence). Trimming took 0 bases from V and 4 from J, leaving 4 bases between them. The CDR3 runs 12 residues. CDR3: CASSLDSYGYTF. As DNA, the CDR3 is TGTGCCAGCAGCTTGGATTCCTATGGCTACACCTTC.

The gene calls are TRBV7-9 and TRBJ1-3; D remains unclear. Per germline, CDR1 SEHNR and CDR2 FQNEAQ (reference sequence). The V end lost 5 bases, the J end lost 0 bases, and 11 bases lay between the germline ends. This CDR3 contains 15 residues. CDR3 in amino acids: CASSPPLTSGNTIYF. The CDR3 DNA is TGTGCCAGCAGCCCCCCATTAACCTCTGGAAACACCATATATTTT. Filled out from reference TRBV7-9 and TRBJ1-3, the complete variable domain reads DTGVSQNPRHKITKRGQNVTFRCDPISEHNRLYWYRQTLGQGPEFLTYFQNEAQLEKSRLLSDRFSAERPKGSFSTLEIQRTEQGDSAMYLCASSPPLTSGNTIYFGEGSWLTVV.

The CDR3 protein is CASSYSGTSDNEQFF. The DNA for the CDR3 is TGTGCCAGCAGTTACTCGGGGACTAGCGACAATGAGCAGTTCTTC. The rearrangement uses TRBV6-6 and TRBJ2-1; 10 bases line up with TRBD2. The CDR3 is 15 amino acids. Germline V gene lookup returns CDR1 MNHNY and CDR2 SVGAGI (reference sequence). V shed 0 bases, J shed 5 bases, and the junction held 1 base outside the gene matches.

This clone was detected many times. The chain is built from TRBV7-8 and TRBJ2-7, with TRBD1 matching 7 bases. In germline, CDR1 is SGHVS, CDR2 FQNEAQ. This CDR3 region has 16 residues. V shed 5 bases, J shed 2 bases, and the junction held 12 bases outside the gene matches. CDR3 region: CASSHLKTGVTYEQYF. CDR3 coding DNA: TGTGCCAGCAGCCACCTTAAAACAGGGGTAACCTACGAGCAGTACTTC.

This clone was seen just once. The chain has TRBV16 and TRBJ1-3, with 9 bases fitting TRBD1. CDR3 size: 15 residues. The junction had 10 bases not matched to a gene; V was cut back by 6 bases and J by 7 bases. Germline assignment: CDR1 KGHSY and CDR2 FQNENV. CDR3 sequence reads: CASRRAPGQGNTIYF. DNA for the CDR3: TGTGCCAGCAGAAGAGCACCGGGACAGGGCAACACCATATATTTT.

The chain carries TRBV28 and TRBJ1-5; 7 bases fit TRBD1. CDR3 length: 16 residues. The germline V gene has CDR1 MDHEN and CDR2 SYDVKM. Trimming cost V 4 bases and J 5 bases; bases outside gene matches: 11. The CDR3 loop is CASSSPWQGDYQPQHF. The CDR3, as DNA: TGTGCCAGCAGTTCCCCATGGCAGGGGGATTATCAGCCCCAGCATTTT.

The rearrangement uses TRBV7-2 and TRBJ2-7; TRBD1 matches 9 bases. Germline V gene lookup returns CDR1 SGHTA and CDR2 FQGNSA. CDR3 length equals 15 residues. The V gene end was trimmed by 5 bases and the J gene end by 1 base; junction bases not matched to a gene: 6. The CDR3 DNA is TGTGCCAGCAGCGCCCGGACAGGGGTGTCCTACGAGCAGTACTTC. It codes for CASSARTGVSYEQYF.

The rearrangement uses TRBV7-3 and TRBJ2-4; D perhaps matches TRBD2 (5 bases). CDR1 is SGHTA and CDR2 is FQGTGA in the germline V gene. The CDR3 loop spans 16 amino acids. V was trimmed by 0 bases and J by 0 bases, leaving 9 bases between them. The CDR3 bases are TGTGCCAGCAGCTTAACCCGGCGGGCAGCCAAAAACATTCAGTACTTC. As protein: CASSLTRRAAKNIQYF.

V and J are TRBV12-5 and TRBJ2-1; 10 bases fit TRBD2. CDR1 LGHNT and CDR2 FRNRAP come from the germline V gene. This CDR3 contains 13 residues. V trimming: 1 base; J trimming: 10 bases; junction bases outside the gene matches: 1. The CDR3 sequence is CASGLATSGEQFF. The CDR3 nucleotides are TGTGCTAGTGGTTTGGCGACTAGCGGGGAGCAGTTCTTC.

V is TRBV27 and J is TRBJ2-5, with D perhaps TRBD2 (7 bases). This CDR3 has 18 amino acids. V gave up 1 base and J gave up 10 bases, with 28 bases separating them. Germline lookup yields CDR1 MNHEY and CDR2 SMNVEV (reference sequence). For the CDR3, the DNA is TGTGCCAGCAGTTTATTCCCATGGGGGACCGGGGGGCAAGAGGTCCAGTACTTC. As protein: CASSLFPWGTGGQEVQYF.

This clone was seen a handful of times. One end of the junction varies from germline; a read error may be responsible. The chain joins TRBV27 to TRBJ1-3; 8 bases line up with TRBD1. Germline values: CDR1 MNHEY, CDR2 SMNVEV (reference sequence). The length of the CDR3 is 15 residues. The CDR3 sequence: CASSPRQGLGSTIYF. The CDR3 bases are TGTGCCAGCAGTCCCCGACAGGGGTTGGGAAGCACCATATATTTT.

A remark on this clone: The same CDR3 also results from other DNA sequences found in this sample. The chain joins TRBV18 to TRBJ2-7, with a weak D call TRBD1 (6 bases). V was trimmed by 2 bases and J by 5 bases, leaving 7 bases between them. The germline V gene encodes CDR1 KGHSH and CDR2 LQKENI. The CDR3 has 12 amino acids. Here the CDR3 reads CASSPGGHEQYF. CDR3 coding DNA: TGTGCCAGCTCACCAGGGGGCCACGAGCAGTACTTC.

This chain connects TRBV29-1 to TRBJ2-7; 11 bases are a match to TRBD1. V shed 4 bases, J shed 6 bases, and the junction held 5 bases outside the gene matches. The V gene's germline CDR1 is SQVTM and CDR2 ANQGSEA. The CDR3 is 13 amino acids. CDR3 DNA sequence: TGCAGCGTTGTAGGGACAGGGGGACGCGAGCAGTACTTC. This gives the protein CSVVGTGGREQYF.

The V call is TRBV28, the J call TRBJ1-3; D is unclear. CDR3 length: 14 amino acids. In germline, CDR1 is MDHEN, CDR2 SYDVKM. Trimming left V 6 bases short and J 0 bases short, with 9 bases between. CDR3 residues: CASRGSNSGNTIYF. CDR3 coding DNA: TGTGCCAGCAGGGGGTCCAACTCTGGAAACACCATATATTTT.

The V and J genes are TRBV6-1 and TRBJ1-1, with D maybe TRBD1 (5 bases). Trimming pared 6 bases from V and 4 bases from J, leaving 18 bases between. The germline V gene encodes CDR1 MNHNS and CDR2 SASEGT. CDR3 length: 15 residues. CDR3 protein: CASRGSQGRVTEAFF. DNA of the CDR3: TGTGCCAGCAGGGGGAGTCAGGGTCGGGTCACTGAAGCTTTCTTT.

This clone has a handful of counts. J is TRBJ1-1 and V is TRBV28, with TRBD1 matching 10 bases. Germline-derived CDR1 and CDR2 are MDHEN and SYDVKM. The CDR3 contains 18 residues. Trimming took 2 bases from V and 1 from J; bases not matched to a gene: 10. CDR3 region: CASSLGRQGALRNTEAFF. For the CDR3, the DNA is TGTGCCAGCAGTTTAGGACGACAGGGGGCGCTTCGGAACACTGAAGCTTTCTTT. Variable domain in full (rest from reference TRBV28 and TRBJ1-1): DVKVTQSSRYLVKRTGEKVFLECVQDMDHENMFWYRQDPGLGLRLIYFSYDVKMKEKGDIPEGYSVSREKKERFSLILESASTNQTSMYLCASSLGRQGALRNTEAFFGQGTRLTVV.

The chain uses TRBV7-9 and TRBJ2-3; the D call may be TRBD1 or TRBD2 (5 bases each). The CDR3 runs to 19 residues. The V gene lost 0 bases and the J gene lost 2 bases, with 21 bases spanning the gap. Per the germline V gene, CDR1 is SEHNR and CDR2 is FQNEAQ (reference sequence). For the CDR3, the DNA is TGTGCCAGCAGCTTAGCGGCCGGACGGCGAGGGGTGTACACAGATACGCAGTATTTT. Protein: CASSLAAGRRGVYTDTQYF. Together with reference TRBV7-9 and TRBJ2-3, the CDR3 gives the full variable domain: DTGVSQNPRHKITKRGQNVTFRCDPISEHNRLYWYRQTLGQGPEFLTYFQNEAQLEKSRLLSDRFSAERPKGSFSTLEIQRTEQGDSAMYLCASSLAAGRRGVYTDTQYFGPGTRLTVL.

V gene TRBV9 combines with J gene TRBJ1-6, with D possibly being TRBD1 (6 bases). From germline, CDR1 is SGDLS and CDR2 YYNGEE. This CDR3 spans 16 amino acids. V was shortened by 0 bases and J by 3 bases, with 10 bases between the two germline ends. This chain's CDR3 is CASSVGGQFYNSPLHF. DNA for the CDR3: TGTGCCAGCAGCGTAGGAGGACAGTTCTATAATTCACCCCTCCACTTT.

CDR3 sequence reads: CASSPGTGLRGYTF. As DNA, the CDR3 is TGTGCCAGCTCACCTGGGACAGGCCTCCGGGGCTACACCTTC. This chain links TRBV18 with TRBJ1-2; 8 positions match TRBD1. This CDR3 has 14 residues. The germline V gene has CDR1 KGHSH and CDR2 LQKENI. V dropped 3 bases and J dropped 8; count of bases not matched to a gene: 8.

This clone was counted once. This chain connects TRBV30 to TRBJ1-6; D is ambiguous. The germline CDR1 and CDR2 sequences are GTSNPN and SVGIG (reference sequence). CDR3 length equals 13 residues. The V and J ends lost 0 bases and 10 bases respectively, with 10 bases between them. The CDR3 nucleotides are TGTGCCTGGAGTGTAACTCAGTCGTCACCCCTCCACTTT. Amino acids: CAWSVTQSSPLHF.

The V and J genes are TRBV5-1 and TRBJ2-1; the match to TRBD2 covers 12 bases. The V gene end was trimmed by 6 bases and the J gene end by 7 bases; junction bases not matched to a gene: 14. CDR1 and CDR2 (germline): SGHRS, YFSETQ. The CDR3 length is 17 residues. The CDR3 reads CASTLGRPSGGANEQFF. CDR3 DNA: TGCGCCAGCACCCTAGGACGCCCTAGCGGGGGGGCGAATGAGCAGTTCTTC.

The CDR3, as DNA: TGTGCCAGCAGCCCAGGGGGCACCAACTATGGCTACACCTTC. It translates to CASSPGGTNYGYTF. The chain has TRBV25-1 and TRBJ1-2; the match to TRBD1 covers 8 bases. Germline CDR1 reads MGHDK; CDR2 reads SYGVNS. The CDR3 runs 14 residues. V was pared by 6 bases and J by 2 bases, with 5 bases of the junction left unmatched.

The chain links TRBV27 to TRBJ2-1; D might be TRBD1 or TRBD2, each matching 5 bases. The CDR3 is made up of 18 amino acids. Germline loops: CDR1 MNHEY, CDR2 SMNVEV (reference sequence). Trimming took off 2 bases at V and 5 bases at J, with 22 bases between the two ends. The CDR3 DNA reads TGTGCCAGCAGTTTAGGAACAGGCGCCTGGGACGGGAACAATGAGCAGTTCTTC. It translates to CASSLGTGAWDGNNEQFF.

The J gene is TRBJ2-1, the V gene TRBV12-5, with 8 nucleotides matching TRBD1. The junction had 5 bases not matched to a gene; V was cut back by 6 bases and J by 13 bases. CDR3 length equals 11 residues. In germline, CDR1 is LGHNT, CDR2 FRNRAP. CDR3 region: CASGRGQGQFF. In DNA, the CDR3 is TGTGCTAGTGGGAGAGGACAGGGACAGTTCTTC.